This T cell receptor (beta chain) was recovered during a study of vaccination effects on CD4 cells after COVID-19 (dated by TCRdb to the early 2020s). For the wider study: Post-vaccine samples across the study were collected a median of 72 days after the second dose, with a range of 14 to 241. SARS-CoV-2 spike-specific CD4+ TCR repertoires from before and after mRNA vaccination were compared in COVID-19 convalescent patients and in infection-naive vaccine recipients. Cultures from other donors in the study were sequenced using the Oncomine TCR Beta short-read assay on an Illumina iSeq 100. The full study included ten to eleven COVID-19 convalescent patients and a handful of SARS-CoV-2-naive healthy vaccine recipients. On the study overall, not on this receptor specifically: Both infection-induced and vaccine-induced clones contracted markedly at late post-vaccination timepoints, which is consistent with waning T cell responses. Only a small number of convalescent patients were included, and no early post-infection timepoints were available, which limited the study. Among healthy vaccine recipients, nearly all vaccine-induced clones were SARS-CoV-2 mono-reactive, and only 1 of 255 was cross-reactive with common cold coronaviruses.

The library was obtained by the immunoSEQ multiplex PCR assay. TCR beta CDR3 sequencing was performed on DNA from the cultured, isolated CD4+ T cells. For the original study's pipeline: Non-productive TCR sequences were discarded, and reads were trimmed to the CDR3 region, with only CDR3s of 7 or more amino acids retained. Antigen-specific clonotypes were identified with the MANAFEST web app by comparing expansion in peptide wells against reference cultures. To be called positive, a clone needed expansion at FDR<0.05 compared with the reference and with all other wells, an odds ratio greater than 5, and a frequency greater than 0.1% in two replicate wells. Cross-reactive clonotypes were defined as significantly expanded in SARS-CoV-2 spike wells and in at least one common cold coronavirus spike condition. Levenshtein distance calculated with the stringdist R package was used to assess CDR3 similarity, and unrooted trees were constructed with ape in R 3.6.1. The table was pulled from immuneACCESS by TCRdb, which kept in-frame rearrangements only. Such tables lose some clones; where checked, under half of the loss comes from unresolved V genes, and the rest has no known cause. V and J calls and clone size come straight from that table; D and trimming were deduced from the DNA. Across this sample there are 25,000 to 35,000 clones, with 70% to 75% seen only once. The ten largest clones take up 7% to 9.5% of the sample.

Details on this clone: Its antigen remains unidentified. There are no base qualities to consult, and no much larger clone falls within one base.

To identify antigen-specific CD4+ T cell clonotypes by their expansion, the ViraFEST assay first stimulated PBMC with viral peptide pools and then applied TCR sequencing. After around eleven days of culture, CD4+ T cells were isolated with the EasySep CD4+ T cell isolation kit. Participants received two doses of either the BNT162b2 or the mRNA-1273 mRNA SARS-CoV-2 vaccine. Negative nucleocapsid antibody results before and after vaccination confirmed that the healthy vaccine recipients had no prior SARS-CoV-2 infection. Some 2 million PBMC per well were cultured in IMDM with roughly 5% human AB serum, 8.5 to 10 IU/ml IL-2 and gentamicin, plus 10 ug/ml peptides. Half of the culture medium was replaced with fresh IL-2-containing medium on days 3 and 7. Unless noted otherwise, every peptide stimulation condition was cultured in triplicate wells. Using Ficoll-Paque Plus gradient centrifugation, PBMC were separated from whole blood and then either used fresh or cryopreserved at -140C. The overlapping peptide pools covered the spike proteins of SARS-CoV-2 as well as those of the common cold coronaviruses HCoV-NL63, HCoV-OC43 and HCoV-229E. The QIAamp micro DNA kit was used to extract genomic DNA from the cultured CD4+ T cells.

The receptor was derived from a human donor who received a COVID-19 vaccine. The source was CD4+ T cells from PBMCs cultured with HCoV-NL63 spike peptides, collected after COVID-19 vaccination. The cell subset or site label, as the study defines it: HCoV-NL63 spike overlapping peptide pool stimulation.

DNA sequence: TGTGCCAGTAGTCCTTGGCTAGCGGGAGGCCACGAGCAGTACTTC. Its translation is CASSPWLAGGHEQYF. The sequence joins TRBV19 to TRBJ2-7, with 11 bases in between that match TRBD2. The germline V gene encodes CDR1 LNHDA and CDR2 SQIVND (reference sequence). From the cysteine up to the phenylalanine, the CDR3 has a length of 15 residues. Only CDR3 DNA remains: 45 bases, in frame from the first base. Unmatched junction bases come to 8, with V trimmed by 5 bases and J by 5 bases.